This T cell receptor (beta chain) was sequenced in a study of T cell responses to AZD1222 COVID-19 vaccine. General study results and limits: The study sampled repertoires only after the peak T cell response.

The V and J ends lost 6 bases and 5 bases, in that order; junction bases with no gene match: 9. This CDR3 is built from 15 residues. From germline, CDR1 is KGHSH and CDR2 LQKENI. Concerning this clone: The antigen remains undetermined.

Measured with immunoSEQ multiplex PCR; TCRdb has only the in-frame clones, and not every one. The sample contains about 100,000 clones, roughly 89% of which appear only once. This chain links TRBV18 with TRBJ1-5; 8 bases match TRBD1. This TCR came from an adult in good health. Sequences were derived from peripheral blood, sampled on day 0 of AZD1222 vaccination. In nucleotides, the CDR3 is TGTGCCAGCTCCAGAATAGGGACAGGCCATCAGCCCCAGCATTTT. It yields the protein CASSRIGTGHQPQHF.